This TCR beta chain appears in the sequencing data of a study of T cell repertoires in cytomegalovirus infection. Overall study findings and caveats: The study found HLA-C-restricted CMV-specific TCR beta clonotypes dominating the ex vivo response.

A single record per CDR3 protein comes from TCRdb applying MiXCR to the reads. The sample holds 350,000 to 450,000 distinct CDR3 sequences, roughly 20% seen once. CDR3 size: 15 residues. Trimming cost V 5 bases and J 5 bases, with 17 bases left between them. Germline V lookup: CDR1 SNHLY, CDR2 FYNNEI. Worth noting for this clonotype: The antigen remains unidentified.

The clonotype originates from a human donor in good health (CMV status not recorded). Some clones in this sample may be carry-over from other donors' samples. Sequenced material: PBMCs. The V and J genes are TRBV2 and TRBJ2-3; perhaps TRBD2 as D (5 bases). The CDR3 nucleotides are TGTGCCAGCAGTCCAACTAGTTCGGTCGGAGATACGCAGTATTTT. This sequence encodes CASSPTSSVGDTQYF.